This TCR beta chain is drawn from a study of Ad26.COV2.S vaccination and SARS-CoV-2 variants. On the study more broadly: Ad26.COV2.S, an intramuscular injection, was given once or twice 56 days apart. Study-wide findings and caveats: Placebo recipients had lower spike-specific TCR breadth than vaccine recipients. Across vaccine and placebo recipients, the breadth of non-spike TCRs was similar.

Of note for this clone: No antigen is known for it.

Method: immunoSEQ multiplex PCR; TCRdb's copy keeps in-frame clones and lacks some. The sample yields about 480,000 clones, around 85% seen once. Treatment of the sample: approximately 18 received Ad26.COV2.S at low or high dose, single or two shots; 5 received placebo; per-sample allocation not given. Specimen acquisition occurred on day 63 following the initial vaccine or placebo injection. Its platform was an Ad26 vector, and its expressed antigen was Wuhan-strain SARS-CoV-2 spike. Trimming removed 0 bases at V and 10 bases at J, with 13 bases between. This CDR3 spans 15 amino acids. Germline V lookup: CDR1 LGHNA, CDR2 YNFKEQ.

The rearrangement links TRBV4-2 to TRBJ1-6; D is unresolved. The input for sequencing was peripheral blood, taken in a trial of Ad26.COV2.S vaccine versus placebo. This receptor was identified in a person between 18 and 65 years old who received the Ad26.COV2.S COVID-19 vaccine or a placebo. DNA for the CDR3: TGTGCCAGCAGCCAAGATGCATGGCGTGAGTCACCCCTCCACTTT. Amino acid sequence: CASSQDAWRESPLHF.